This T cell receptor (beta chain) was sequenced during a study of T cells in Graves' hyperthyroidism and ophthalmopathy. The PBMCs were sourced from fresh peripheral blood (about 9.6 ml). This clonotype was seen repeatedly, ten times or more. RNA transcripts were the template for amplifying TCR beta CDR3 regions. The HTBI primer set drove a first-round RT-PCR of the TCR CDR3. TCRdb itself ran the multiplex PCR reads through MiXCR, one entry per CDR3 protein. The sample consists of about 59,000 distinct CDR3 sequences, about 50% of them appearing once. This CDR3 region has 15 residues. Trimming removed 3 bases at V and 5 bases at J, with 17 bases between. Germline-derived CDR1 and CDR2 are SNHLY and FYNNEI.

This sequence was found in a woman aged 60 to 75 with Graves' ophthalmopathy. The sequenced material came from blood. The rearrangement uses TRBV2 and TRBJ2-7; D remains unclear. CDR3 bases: TGTGCCAGCAGTGACTCACCCCCTCCGGTGGACGAGCAGTACTTC. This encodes CASSDSPPPVDEQYF.